The rows below give T cell receptor beta chains drawn from one sample of a study of T cells after somatic rescue of genetic block. Profiling relied on immunoSEQ multiplex PCR, and the TCRdb table lists in-frame clones only, not all of them. The data contain more than 12,000 clones, under 80% of them singletons. The sequenced sample was peripheral blood mononuclear cells (PBMCs). Receptor source: a man aged 18 to 29. Both conserved end residues are part of each CDR3. The D gene is left open where the match is weak. Clone size appears in some rows only: once, few, many, or a class for an expanded clone.

clone size,D gene,V gene,J gene,CDR3 protein,CDR3 DNA
-,-,TRBV6-5,TRBJ1-2,CASSYFPQGLVLGYTF,TGTGCCAGCAGTTACTTTCCACAGGGACTGGTCCTAGGCTACACCTTC
-,-,TRBV11-3,TRBJ2-1,CASSLEWLANEQFF,TGTGCCAGCAGCTTAGAATGGCTAGCGAATGAGCAGTTCTTC
-,-,TRBV11-3,TRBJ2-4,CASSLRGANIQYF,TGTGCCAGCAGCTTAAGGGGGGCAAACATTCAGTACTTC
-,-,TRBV18,TRBJ2-2,CASSPSKLPGTGELFF,TGTGCCAGCTCACCCTCGAAACTCCCGGGGACCGGGGAGCTGTTTTTT
-,TRBD2,TRBV5-1,TRBJ2-5,CASRTSGGLETQYF,TGCGCCAGCAGGACTAGCGGGGGGCTGGAGACCCAGTACTTC
-,-,TRBV6-1,TRBJ1-5,CASSEVQTRNQPQHF,TGTGCCAGCAGTGAAGTACAGACAAGAAATCAGCCCCAGCATTTT
few,TRBD1,TRBV29-1,TRBJ1-1,CSVSGTGAFF,TGCAGCGTCAGTGGGACAGGGGCTTTCTTT
-,-,TRBV4-1,TRBJ2-3,CASSHQGITDTQYF,TGCGCCAGCAGCCACCAGGGGATCACAGATACGCAGTATTTT
-,-,TRBV2,TRBJ1-5,CASSEAGEDPWVF,TGTGCCAGCAGTGAAGCAGGGGAGGATCCCTGGGTATTT
-,-,TRBV19,TRBJ1-1,CASSITHTEAFF,TGTGCCAGTAGTATAACGCACACTGAAGCTTTCTTT
once,-,TRBV6-1,TRBJ1-2,CASSVTRRAYGYTF,TGTGCCAGCAGTGTAACCCGCAGGGCCTATGGCTACACCTTC
-,-,TRBV5-1,TRBJ2-3,CASSLGSGTDTQYF,TGCGCCAGCAGCTTGGGAAGCGGGACAGATACGCAGTATTTT
-,TRBD1,TRBV30,TRBJ2-1,CACIPGTGGSYNEQFF,TGTGCCTGCATCCCCGGGACAGGGGGCTCCTACAATGAGCAGTTCTTC
once,-,TRBV5-1,TRBJ2-3,CASSLGLVSRDTQYF,TGCGCCAGCAGCTTGGGTCTCGTCTCGCGGGATACGCAGTATTTT
-,-,TRBV6-5,TRBJ2-3,CASSFSERGTDTQYF,TGTGCCAGCAGTTTCTCCGAGCGGGGCACAGATACGCAGTATTTT
once,-,TRBV6-1,TRBJ2-2,CASSAGTTGELFF,TGTGCCAGCAGTGCAGGGACGACCGGGGAGCTGTTTTTT
-,TRBD2,TRBV11-2,TRBJ2-3,CASTASGVVTQYF,TGTGCCAGCACGGCTAGCGGGGTCGTTACGCAGTATTTT
once,TRBD1,TRBV7-9,TRBJ2-7,CASRIGGTASYEQYF,TGTGCCAGCAGGATAGGTGGGACAGCCTCCTACGAGCAGTACTTC
-,-,TRBV18,TRBJ1-3,CASSPAAVSGNTIYF,TGTGCCAGCTCACCCGCGGCCGTCTCTGGAAACACCATATATTTT
few,-,TRBV10-3,TRBJ2-1,CAISESEGRSEQFF,TGTGCCATCAGTGAGTCGGAAGGCAGGTCGGAGCAGTTCTTC
-,TRBD2,TRBV9,TRBJ2-7,CASSVGELAGEQYF,TGTGCCAGCAGCGTAGGGGAACTAGCGGGCGAGCAGTACTTC
once,TRBD1,TRBV7-3,TRBJ2-7,CASSLTPGQGTEQYF,TGTGCCAGCAGCTTAACGCCTGGACAGGGCACCGAGCAGTACTTC
-,-,TRBV5-6,TRBJ1-5,CASSYRDNYQPQHF,TGTGCCAGCAGCTACCGGGACAACTATCAGCCCCAGCATTTT
-,-,TRBV6-1,TRBJ2-5,CASSDGHFRETQYF,TGTGCCAGCAGCGACGGACATTTCCGAGAGACCCAGTACTTC
-,-,TRBV30,TRBJ1-6,CAWSGSLNSPLHF,TGTGCCTGGAGTGGGAGTCTTAATTCACCCCTCCACTTT
once,-,TRBV5-1,TRBJ1-4,CASSLAGQNEKLFF,TGCGCCAGCAGCTTGGCTGGACAGAATGAAAAACTGTTTTTT
-,-,TRBV30,TRBJ2-7,CAWNPNSYEQYF,TGTGCCTGGAACCCTAACTCCTACGAGCAGTACTTC
few,-,TRBV21-1,TRBJ2-7,CASSMSGHPYEQYF,TGTGCCAGCAGCATGAGCGGTCACCCCTACGAGCAGTACTTC
-,TRBD2,TRBV5-1,TRBJ2-3,CASATRGGSTDTQYF,TGCGCCAGCGCTACCCGGGGGGGTAGCACAGATACGCAGTATTTT
-,-,TRBV7-9,TRBJ2-7,CASSHLYRRYEQYF,TGTGCCAGCAGCCATTTATATAGGAGATACGAGCAGTACTTC
-,TRBD1,TRBV18,TRBJ1-2,CASSSPQQGQYGYTF,TGTGCCAGCTCATCACCCCAACAGGGACAGTATGGCTACACCTTC